Presented here are 2 T cell receptor beta chains from one specimen sequenced in a study of blood T cell repertoires in COVID-19. Data came from immunoSEQ multiplex PCR; TCRdb stores just in-frame clones and leaves some out. This table holds over 200,000 clones, about 90% found once. The sequencing input was peripheral blood. The receptors here all came from a man aged 40-49 years with active or convalescent COVID-19.

The chain combines TRBV10-3 with TRBJ2-3, with TRBD1 matching 7 bases. The ends lost 0 bases at V and 6 bases at J; junction bases unmatched: 15. The CDR3 is 18 amino acids. From germline, CDR1 is ENHRY and CDR2 SYGVKD. The CDR3 here is CAISESQVRDPRGDTQYF. The CDR3 bases are TGTGCCATCAGTGAGTCCCAAGTCCGAGACCCCAGGGGGGATACGCAGTATTTT.

The gene calls are TRBV19 and TRBJ2-2; 9 positions match TRBD1. The germline CDR1 and CDR2 sequences are LNHDA and SQIVND (reference sequence). The CDR3 has 16 amino acids. The junction had 8 bases not matched to a gene; V was cut back by 7 bases and J by 2 bases. CDR3 sequence reads: CASIQVDRGNTGELFF. The CDR3 region has the DNA TGTGCCAGTATTCAGGTGGACAGGGGCAACACCGGGGAGCTGTTTTTT. Combining the CDR3 with reference TRBV19 and TRBJ2-2 gives the whole variable domain DGGITQSPKYLFRKEGQNVTLSCEQNLNHDAMYWYRQDPGQGLRLIYYSQIVNDFQKGDIAEGYSVSREKKESFPLTVTSAQKNPTAFYLCASIQVDRGNTGELFFGEGSRLTVL.